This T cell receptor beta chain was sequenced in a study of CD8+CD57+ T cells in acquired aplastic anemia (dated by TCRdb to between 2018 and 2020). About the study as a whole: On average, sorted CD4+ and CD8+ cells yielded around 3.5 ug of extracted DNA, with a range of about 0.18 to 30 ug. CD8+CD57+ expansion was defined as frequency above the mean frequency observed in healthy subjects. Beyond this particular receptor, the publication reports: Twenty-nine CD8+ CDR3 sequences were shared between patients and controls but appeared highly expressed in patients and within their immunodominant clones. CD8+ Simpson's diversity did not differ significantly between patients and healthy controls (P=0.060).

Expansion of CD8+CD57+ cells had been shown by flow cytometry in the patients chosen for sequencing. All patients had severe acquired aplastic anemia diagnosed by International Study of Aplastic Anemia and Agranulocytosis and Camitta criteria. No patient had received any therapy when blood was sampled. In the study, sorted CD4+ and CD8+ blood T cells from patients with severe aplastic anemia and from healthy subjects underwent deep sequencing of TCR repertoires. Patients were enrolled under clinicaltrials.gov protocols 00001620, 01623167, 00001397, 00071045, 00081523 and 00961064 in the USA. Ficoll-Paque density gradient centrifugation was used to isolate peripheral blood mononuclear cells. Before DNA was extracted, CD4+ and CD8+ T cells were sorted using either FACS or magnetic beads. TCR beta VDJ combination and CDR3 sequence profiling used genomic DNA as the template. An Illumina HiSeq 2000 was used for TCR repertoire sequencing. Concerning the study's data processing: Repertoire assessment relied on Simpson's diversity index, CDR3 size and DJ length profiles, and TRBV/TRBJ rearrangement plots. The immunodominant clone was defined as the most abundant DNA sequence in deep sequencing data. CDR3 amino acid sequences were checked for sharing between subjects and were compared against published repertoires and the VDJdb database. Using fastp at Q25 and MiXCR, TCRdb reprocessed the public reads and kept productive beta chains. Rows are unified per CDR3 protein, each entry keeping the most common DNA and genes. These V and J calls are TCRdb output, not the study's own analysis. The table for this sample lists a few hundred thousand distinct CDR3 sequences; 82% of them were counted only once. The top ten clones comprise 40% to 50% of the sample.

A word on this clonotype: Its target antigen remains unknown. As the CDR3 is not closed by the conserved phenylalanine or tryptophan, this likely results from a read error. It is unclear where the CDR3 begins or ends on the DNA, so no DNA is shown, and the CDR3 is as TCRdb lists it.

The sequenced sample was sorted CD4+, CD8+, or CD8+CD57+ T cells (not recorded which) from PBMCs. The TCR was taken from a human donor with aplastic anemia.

The CDR3 amino acid sequence is: CASSFTGSQAQQY. The chain joins TRBV7-2 to TRBJ1-5. Sequences SGHTA (CDR1) and FQGNSA (CDR2) are obtained from the germline V gene. The CDR3 is 13 residues long, counting both termini.